This TCR beta chain derives from a study of T cells in Graves' hyperthyroidism and ophthalmopathy. Study-wide background: Peripheral blood sampling occurred at initial diagnosis, before any treatment. Overall study findings and caveats: Blood also held most thyroid clonotypes expanded beyond 0.001.

V lost 5 bases, J lost 5 bases, and 8 bases stayed unmatched. Germline lookup yields CDR1 SGHTA and CDR2 FQGTGA. The CDR3 is 15 residues long. Graves' hyperthyroidism showing no ophthalmopathy progression within 18 months was considered stable. Diagnosis relied on clinical symptoms, serum thyroxine and TRAb, thyroid ultrasound and orbital computed tomography. RNA transcripts served as the template for amplifying TCR beta CDR3 regions. The primer set for the first-round RT-PCR of the TCR CDR3 was HTBI. TCRdb used MiXCR to reprocess the multiplex PCR reads, holding one entry per CDR3 protein. The sample has about 740,000 distinct CDR3 sequences; 12% to 15% are singletons. This clonotype was seen repeatedly, ten times or more. Antigen: not known.

The V gene is TRBV7-3, the J gene TRBJ2-5; TRBD1 matches 10 bases. The clonotype comes from a woman younger than 30 with Graves' hyperthyroidism. The sequencing input was blood. The CDR3 region is CASSTRQGAWETQYF. CDR3 in DNA: TGTGCCAGCAGCACTCGACAGGGGGCGTGGGAGACCCAGTACTTC. Using reference TRBV7-3 and TRBJ2-5 for the parts outside the CDR3, the full variable domain is GAGVSQTPSNKVTEKGKYVELRCDPISGHTALYWYRQSLGQGPEFLIYFQGTGAADDSGLPNDRFFAVRPEGSVSTLKIQRTERGDSAVYLCASSTRQGAWETQYFGPGTRLLVL.